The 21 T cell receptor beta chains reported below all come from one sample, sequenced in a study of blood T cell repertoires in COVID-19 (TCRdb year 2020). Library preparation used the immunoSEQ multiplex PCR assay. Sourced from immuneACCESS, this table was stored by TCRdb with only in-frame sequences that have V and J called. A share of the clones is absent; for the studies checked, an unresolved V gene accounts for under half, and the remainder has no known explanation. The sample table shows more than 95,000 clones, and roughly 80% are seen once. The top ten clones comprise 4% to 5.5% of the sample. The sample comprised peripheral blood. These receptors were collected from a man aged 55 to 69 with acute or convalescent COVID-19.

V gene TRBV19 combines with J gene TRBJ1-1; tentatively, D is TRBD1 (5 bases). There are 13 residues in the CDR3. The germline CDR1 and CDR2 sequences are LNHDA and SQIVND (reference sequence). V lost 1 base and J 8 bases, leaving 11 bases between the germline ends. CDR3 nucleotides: TGTGCCAGTAGTATAGGCCCCGGGGGAGAAGCTTTCTTT. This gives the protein CASSIGPGGEAFF.

CDR3 sequence: CASSRLGHYEQFF. The CDR3 DNA sequence: TGTGCCAGCAGCCGCCTTGGACATTATGAGCAGTTCTTC. The chain links TRBV5-8 to TRBJ2-1; D is perhaps TRBD1 (5 bases). CDR3 length equals 13 residues. V was cut by 4 bases and J by 8 bases, with 13 bases left in between. The V gene's germline CDR1 is SGHTS and CDR2 YDEGEE. The entire variable domain, with the rest obtained from reference TRBV5-8 and TRBJ2-1, is as follows: EAGVTQSPTHLIKTRGQQATLRCSPISGHTSVYWYQQALGLGLQFLLWYDEGEERNRGNFPPRFSGRQFPNYSSELNVNALELEDSALYLCASSRLGHYEQFFGPGTRLTVL.

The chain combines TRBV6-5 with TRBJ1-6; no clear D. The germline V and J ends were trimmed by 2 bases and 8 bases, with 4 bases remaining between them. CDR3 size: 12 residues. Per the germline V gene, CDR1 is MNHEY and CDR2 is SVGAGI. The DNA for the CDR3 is TGTGCCAGCAGTTACACTGATTCACCCCTCCACTTT. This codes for CASSYTDSPLHF.

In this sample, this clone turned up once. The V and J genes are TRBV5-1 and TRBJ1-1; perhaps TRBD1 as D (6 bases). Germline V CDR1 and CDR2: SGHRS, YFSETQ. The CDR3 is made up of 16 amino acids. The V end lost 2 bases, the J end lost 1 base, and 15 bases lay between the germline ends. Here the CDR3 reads CASSFSLLTGNTEAFF. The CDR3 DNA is TGCGCCAGCAGCTTTTCCCTCCTGACAGGGAACACTGAAGCTTTCTTT. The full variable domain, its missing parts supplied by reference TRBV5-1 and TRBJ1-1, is KAGVTQTPRYLIKTRGQQVTLSCSPISGHRSVSWYQQTPGQGLQFLFEYFSETQRNKGNFPGRFSGRQFSNSRSEMNVSTLELGDSALYLCASSFSLLTGNTEAFFGQGTRLTVV.

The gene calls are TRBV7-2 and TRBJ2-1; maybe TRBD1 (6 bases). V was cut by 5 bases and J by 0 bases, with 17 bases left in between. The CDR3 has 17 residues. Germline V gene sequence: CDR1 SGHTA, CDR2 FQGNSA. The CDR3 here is CASSGNGQSFSYNEQFF. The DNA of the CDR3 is TGTGCCAGCAGCGGAAACGGACAGTCCTTCTCCTACAATGAGCAGTTCTTC.

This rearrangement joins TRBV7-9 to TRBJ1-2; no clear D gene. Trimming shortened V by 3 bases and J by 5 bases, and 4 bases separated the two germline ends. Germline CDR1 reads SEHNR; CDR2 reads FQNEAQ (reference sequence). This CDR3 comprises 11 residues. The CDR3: CASSFSYGYTF. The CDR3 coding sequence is TGTGCCAGCAGCTTCTCTTATGGCTACACCTTC.

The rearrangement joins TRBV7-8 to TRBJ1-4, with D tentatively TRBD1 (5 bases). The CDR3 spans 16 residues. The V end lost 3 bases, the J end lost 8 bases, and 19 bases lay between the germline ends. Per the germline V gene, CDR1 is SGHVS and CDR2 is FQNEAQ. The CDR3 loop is CASSFGRGLRDEKLFF. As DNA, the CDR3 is TGTGCCAGCAGCTTTGGTAGGGGACTTCGCGACGAAAAACTGTTTTTT.

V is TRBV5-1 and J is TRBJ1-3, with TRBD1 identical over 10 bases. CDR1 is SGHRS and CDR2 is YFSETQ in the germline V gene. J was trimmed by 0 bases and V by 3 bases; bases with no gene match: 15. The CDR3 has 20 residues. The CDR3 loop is CASSSPGDRGSSHSGNTIYF. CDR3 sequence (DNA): TGCGCCAGCAGCTCGCCCGGGGACAGGGGATCGTCGCACTCTGGAAACACCATATATTTT.

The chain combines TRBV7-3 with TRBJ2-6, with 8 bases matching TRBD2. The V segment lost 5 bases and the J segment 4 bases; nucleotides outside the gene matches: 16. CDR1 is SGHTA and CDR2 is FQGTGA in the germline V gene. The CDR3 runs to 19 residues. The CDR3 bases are TGTGCCAGCAGCCCCCACCCGACCGGGGGGGCCGGCGGGGCCAACGTCCTGACTTTC. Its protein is CASSPHPTGGAGGANVLTF.

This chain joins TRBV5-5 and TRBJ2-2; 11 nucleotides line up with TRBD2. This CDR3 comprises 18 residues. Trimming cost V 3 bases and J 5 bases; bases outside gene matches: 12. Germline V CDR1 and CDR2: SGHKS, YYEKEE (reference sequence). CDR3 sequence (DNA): TGTGCCAGCAGCTGGACACCAACTAGCGGGAGTGGAACCGGGGAGCTGTTTTTT. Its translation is CASSWTPTSGSGTGELFF.

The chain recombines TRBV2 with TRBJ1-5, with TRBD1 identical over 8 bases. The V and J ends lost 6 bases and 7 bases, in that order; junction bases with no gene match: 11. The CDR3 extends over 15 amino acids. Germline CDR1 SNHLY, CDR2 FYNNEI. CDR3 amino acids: CASSEDDRGKQPQHF. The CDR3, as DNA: TGTGCCAGCAGCGAGGACGACAGGGGAAAACAGCCCCAGCATTTT.

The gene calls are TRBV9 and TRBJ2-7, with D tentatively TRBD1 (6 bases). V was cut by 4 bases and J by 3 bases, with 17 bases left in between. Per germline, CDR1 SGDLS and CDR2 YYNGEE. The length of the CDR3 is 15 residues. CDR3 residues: CASSPSRDIVYEQYF. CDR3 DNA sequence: TGTGCCAGCAGCCCTAGCCGGGACATAGTCTACGAGCAGTACTTC.

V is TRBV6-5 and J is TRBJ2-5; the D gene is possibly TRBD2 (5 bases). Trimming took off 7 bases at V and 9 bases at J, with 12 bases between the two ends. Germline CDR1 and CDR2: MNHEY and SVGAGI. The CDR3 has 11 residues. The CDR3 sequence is CASKNLGAQYF. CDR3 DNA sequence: TGTGCCAGCAAAAACCTCGGGGCCCAGTACTTC.

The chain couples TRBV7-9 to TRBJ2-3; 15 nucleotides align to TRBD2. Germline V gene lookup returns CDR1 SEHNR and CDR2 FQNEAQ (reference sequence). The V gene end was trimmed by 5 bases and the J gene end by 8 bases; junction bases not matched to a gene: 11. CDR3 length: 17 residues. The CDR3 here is CASSPGLAGGDRGTQYF. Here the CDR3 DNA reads TGTGCCAGCAGCCCCGGACTAGCGGGAGGGGATCGGGGTACGCAGTATTTT.

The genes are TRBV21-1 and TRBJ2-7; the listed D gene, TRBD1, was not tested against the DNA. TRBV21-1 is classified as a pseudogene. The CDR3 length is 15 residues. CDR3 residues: CASSRRDRVTYEQYF. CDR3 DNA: TGTGCCAGCAGCCGCCGGGACAGGGTGACCTACGAGCAGTACTTC.

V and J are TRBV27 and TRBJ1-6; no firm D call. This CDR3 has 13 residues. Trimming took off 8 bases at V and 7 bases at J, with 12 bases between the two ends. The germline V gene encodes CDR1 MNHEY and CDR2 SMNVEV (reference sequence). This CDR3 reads CASGERKNSPLHF. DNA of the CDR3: TGTGCCAGCGGGGAGAGGAAAAATTCACCCCTCCACTTT.

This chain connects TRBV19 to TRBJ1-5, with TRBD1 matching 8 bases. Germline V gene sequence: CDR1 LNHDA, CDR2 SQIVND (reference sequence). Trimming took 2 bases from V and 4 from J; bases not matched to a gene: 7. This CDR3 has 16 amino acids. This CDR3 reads CASSIPGTGSNQPQHF. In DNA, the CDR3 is TGTGCCAGTAGTATACCGGGGACAGGATCTAATCAGCCCCAGCATTTT.

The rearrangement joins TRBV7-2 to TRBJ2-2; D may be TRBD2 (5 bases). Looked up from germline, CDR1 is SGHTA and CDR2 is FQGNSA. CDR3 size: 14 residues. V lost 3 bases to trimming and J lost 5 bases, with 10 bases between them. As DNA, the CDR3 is TGTGCCAGCAGCTTGGAGGTTGGGACCGGGGAGCTGTTTTTT. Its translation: CASSLEVGTGELFF. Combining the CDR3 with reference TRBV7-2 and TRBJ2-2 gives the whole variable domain GAGVSQSPSNKVTEKGKDVELRCDPISGHTALYWYRQSLGQGLEFLIYFQGNSAPDKSGLPSDRFSAERTGGSVSTLTIQRTQQEDSAVYLCASSLEVGTGELFFGEGSRLTVL.

CDR3 residues: CASSLVGTGRKTQYF. As DNA, the CDR3 is TGTGCCAGCAGCTTGGTCGGGACAGGGCGGAAGACCCAGTACTTC. V gene TRBV5-8 combines with J gene TRBJ2-5; 9 positions agree with TRBD1. V gave up 0 bases and J gave up 6 bases; unmatched junction bases: 6. This CDR3 has 15 amino acids. CDR1 and CDR2 (germline): SGHTS, YDEGEE.

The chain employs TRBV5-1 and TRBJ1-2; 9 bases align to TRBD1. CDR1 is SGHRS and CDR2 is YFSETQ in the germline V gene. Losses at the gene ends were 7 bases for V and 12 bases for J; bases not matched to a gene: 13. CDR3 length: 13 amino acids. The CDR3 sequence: CASGVRDRVNDTF. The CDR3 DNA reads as TGCGCCAGCGGTGTCCGGGACAGGGTTAATGACACCTTC.

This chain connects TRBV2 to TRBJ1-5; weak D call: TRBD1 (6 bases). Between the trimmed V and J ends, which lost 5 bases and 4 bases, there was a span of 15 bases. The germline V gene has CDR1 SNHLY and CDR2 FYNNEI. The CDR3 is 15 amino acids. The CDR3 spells CASSIQGEGNQPQHF. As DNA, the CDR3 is TGTGCCAGCAGTATACAGGGTGAGGGTAATCAGCCCCAGCATTTT.